This T cell receptor (beta chain) comes out of a study of chronic HIV infection and antiretroviral therapy. Each CDR3 protein gets one entry after TCRdb re-called the 5' RACE reads with MiXCR. The sample records 40,000 to 60,000 distinct CDR3 sequences, approximately 19% being singletons. The germline gives CDR1 MDHEN, CDR2 SYDVKM. This CDR3 is 13 amino acids long. Trimming stripped 6 bases from V and 5 bases from J, with 10 bases between. V gene TRBV28 combines with J gene TRBJ1-4, with no clear D. Sequencing was done on a sample of peripheral blood. The receptor's source is an adult who had HIV and had not received antiretroviral therapy, or was an uninfected healthy control (not recorded which). As DNA, the CDR3 is TGTGCCAGCAGGAATAGCTGGAATGAAAAACTGTTTTTT. Translating it yields CASRNSWNEKLFF.